Given below is one T cell receptor (beta chain) in context. Time point reported: sample taken at primary tumor resection. Tumor, nontumor lung or frozen PBMC supplied whole RNA, sequenced without sorting. This sample was included in a study of spatial heterogeneity in lung cancer. Germline CDR1 reads SGHTA; CDR2 reads FQGNSA. The V gene lost 6 bases and the J gene lost 3 bases, with 15 bases spanning the gap. CDR3 length: 14 residues. Every cDNA TCR molecule received its own unique molecular identifier. TCRdb analysed the 5' RACE reads with MiXCR anew, one entry per CDR3 protein. The table shows about 29,000 distinct CDR3 sequences, with roughly 8% occurring only once.

The clonotype originates from a female donor with early-stage non-small cell lung cancer. The specimen was PBMCs, collected at surgery. V and J are TRBV7-2 and TRBJ2-7; a possible D gene is TRBD2 (6 bases). CDR3 in DNA: TGTGCCAGCAGGACTCCGGGACTCGACTACGAGCAGTACTTC. Its protein product is CASRTPGLDYEQYF.